This TCR beta chain is drawn from a study of identifying expanded T cells in peripheral blood. Germline V gene data show CDR1 as MNHEY and CDR2 as SMNVEV (reference sequence). The germline V and J ends were trimmed by 2 bases and 4 bases, with 20 bases remaining between them. The CDR3 runs 17 residues. During the collection period, no donor immune events like infections were recorded. Study-wide results and limits: About 1.3 clones differed between technical replicates, versus around 16 and 19 over time. Clone count variance between roughly 2-week samples rose with total template count.

As to this clone: Its antigen remains unidentified.

Only in-frame clones appear in the TCRdb table, and some are missing; sequencing was by immunoSEQ multiplex PCR. This sample has some 100,000 clones, with around 89% found just once. The material sequenced was blood. The sequence came from a person aged 18-70 years in good health. This chain connects TRBV27 to TRBJ2-5; D ambiguous. CDR3 DNA: TGTGCCAGCAGTTTAGGTTGGGGAACGGTGCGCGGAGAGACCCAGTACTTC. Residues: CASSLGWGTVRGETQYF.